This T cell receptor (beta chain) was captured by sequencing in a study of blood T cell repertoires in COVID-19. On the study more broadly: Acute and convalescent COVID-19 specimens originated in the United States, Italy and Spain.

In the original processing: Reference gene primer amplification gave estimated nucleated cell counts. Data came from immunoSEQ multiplex PCR; TCRdb stores just in-frame clones and leaves some out. V and J calls and clone size are given by that table; D and trimming were obtained from the DNA. Of about 79,000 clones listed, around 89% are singletons. This clone was seen a few times. Germline V gene data show CDR1 as PRHDT and CDR2 as FYEKMQ (reference sequence). The CDR3 covers 13 residues. Deletions cut 3 bases from V and 0 bases from J, with 4 bases between. The chain links TRBV13 to TRBJ2-3, with no clear D. The clonotype comes from a man in his sixties or seventies with active or convalescent COVID-19. Sequenced: peripheral blood. CDR3 coding DNA: TGTGCCAGCAGCTTGTCAAGCACAGATACGCAGTATTTT. It encodes CASSLSSTDTQYF.